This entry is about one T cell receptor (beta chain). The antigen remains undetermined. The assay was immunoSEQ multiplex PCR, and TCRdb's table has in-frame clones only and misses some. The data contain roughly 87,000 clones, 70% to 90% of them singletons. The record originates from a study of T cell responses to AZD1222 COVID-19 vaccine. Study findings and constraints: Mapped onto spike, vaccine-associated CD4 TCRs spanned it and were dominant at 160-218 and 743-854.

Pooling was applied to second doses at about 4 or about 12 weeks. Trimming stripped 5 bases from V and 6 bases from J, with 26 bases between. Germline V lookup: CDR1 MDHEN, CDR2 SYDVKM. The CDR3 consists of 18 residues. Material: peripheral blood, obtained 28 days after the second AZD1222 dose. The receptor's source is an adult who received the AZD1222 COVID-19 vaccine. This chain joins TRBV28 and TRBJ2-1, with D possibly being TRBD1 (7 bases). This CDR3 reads CASSLRGEWGKGRNEQFF. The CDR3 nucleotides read TGTGCCAGCAGTCTCAGGGGGGAGTGGGGAAAAGGTCGCAATGAGCAGTTCTTC. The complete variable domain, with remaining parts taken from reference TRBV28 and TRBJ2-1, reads DVKVTQSSRYLVKRTGEKVFLECVQDMDHENMFWYRQDPGLGLRLIYFSYDVKMKEKGDIPEGYSVSREKKERFSLILESASTNQTSMYLCASSLRGEWGKGRNEQFFGPGTRLTVL.